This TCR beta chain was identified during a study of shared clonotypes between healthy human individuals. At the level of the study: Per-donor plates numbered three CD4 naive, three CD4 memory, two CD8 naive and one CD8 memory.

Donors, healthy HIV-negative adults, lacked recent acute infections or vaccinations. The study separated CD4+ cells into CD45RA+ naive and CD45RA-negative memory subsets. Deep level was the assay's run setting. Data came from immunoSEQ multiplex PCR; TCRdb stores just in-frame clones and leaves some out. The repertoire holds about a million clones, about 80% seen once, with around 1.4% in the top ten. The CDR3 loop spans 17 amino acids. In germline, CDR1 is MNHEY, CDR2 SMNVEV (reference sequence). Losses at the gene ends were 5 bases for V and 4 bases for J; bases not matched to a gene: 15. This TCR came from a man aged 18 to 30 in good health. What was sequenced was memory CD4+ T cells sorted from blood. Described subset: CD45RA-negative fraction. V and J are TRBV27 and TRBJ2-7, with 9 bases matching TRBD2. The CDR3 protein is CASSPRHGGGENYEQYF. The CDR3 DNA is TGTGCCAGCAGTCCCCGACACGGCGGGGGGGAGAATTACGAGCAGTACTTC.